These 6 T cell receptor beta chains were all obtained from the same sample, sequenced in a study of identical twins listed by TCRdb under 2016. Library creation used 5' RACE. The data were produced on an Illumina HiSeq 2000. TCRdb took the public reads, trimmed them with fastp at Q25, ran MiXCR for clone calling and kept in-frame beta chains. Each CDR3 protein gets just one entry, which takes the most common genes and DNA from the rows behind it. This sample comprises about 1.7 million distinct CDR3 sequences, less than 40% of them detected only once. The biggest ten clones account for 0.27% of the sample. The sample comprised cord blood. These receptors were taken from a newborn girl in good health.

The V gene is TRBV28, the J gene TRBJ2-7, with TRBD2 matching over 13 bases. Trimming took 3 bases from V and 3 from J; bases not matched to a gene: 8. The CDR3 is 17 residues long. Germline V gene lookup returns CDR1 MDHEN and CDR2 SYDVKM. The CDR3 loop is CASSFWTSGSLLYEQYF. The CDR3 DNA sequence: TGTGCCAGCAGTTTCTGGACTAGCGGGAGTCTTCTCTACGAGCAGTACTTC.

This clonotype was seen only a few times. The CDR3 reads CASSQAVTGFTF. In DNA, the CDR3 is TGTGCCAGCAGCCAAGCGGTGACAGGGTTCACCTTC. The chain couples TRBV3-1 to TRBJ1-2; TRBD1 aligns across 7 bases. The germline V gene has CDR1 LGHDT and CDR2 YNNKEL (reference sequence). V dropped 1 base and J dropped 13; count of bases not matched to a gene: 6. This CDR3 comprises 12 residues. Filled out from reference TRBV3-1 and TRBJ1-2, the complete variable domain reads DTAVSQTPKYLVTQMGNDKSIKCEQNLGHDTMYWYKQDSKKFLKIMFSYNNKELIINETVPNRFSPKSPDKAHLNLHINSLELGDSAVYFCASSQAVTGFTFGSGTRLTVV.

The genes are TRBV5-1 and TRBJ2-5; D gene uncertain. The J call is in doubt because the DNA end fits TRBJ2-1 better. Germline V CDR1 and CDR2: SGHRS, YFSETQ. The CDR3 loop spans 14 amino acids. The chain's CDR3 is CASSLSAPPQTQFF. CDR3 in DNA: TGCGCCAGCAGCTTGTCGGCCCCCCCGCAGACCCAGTTCTTC.

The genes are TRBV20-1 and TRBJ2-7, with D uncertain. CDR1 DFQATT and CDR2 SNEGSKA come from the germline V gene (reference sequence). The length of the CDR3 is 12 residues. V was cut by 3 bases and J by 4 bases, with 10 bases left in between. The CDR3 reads CSASPRPYEQYF. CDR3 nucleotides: TGCAGTGCTAGTCCCCGGCCTTACGAGCAGTACTTC.

The CDR3 loop is CATSDRTSGASYNEQYF. The CDR3 DNA sequence: TGTGCCACCAGTGACCGGACTAGCGGGGCGTCCTACAATGAGCAGTACTTC. The chain recombines TRBV24-1 with TRBJ2-5, with 12 bases aligning to TRBD2. The CDR3 consists of 17 residues. Germline assignment: CDR1 KGHDR and CDR2 SFDVKD. Trimming at V came to 4 bases and at J to 11 bases, leaving 16 bases not matched to a gene.

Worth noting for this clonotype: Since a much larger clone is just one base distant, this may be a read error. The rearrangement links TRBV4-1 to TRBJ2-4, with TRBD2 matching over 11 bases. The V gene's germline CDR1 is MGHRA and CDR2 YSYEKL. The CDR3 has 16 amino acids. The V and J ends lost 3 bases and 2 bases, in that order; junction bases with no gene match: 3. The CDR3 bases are TGCGCCAGCAGCCAGGGGACTAGCGGACCCAAAAACATTCAGTACTTC. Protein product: CASSQGTSGPKNIQYF.